One and the same sample provided the 27 T cell receptor beta chains below, sequenced in a study of metastatic and nonmetastatic thyroid tumors. Among the patients, none had received any treatment before thyroid surgery. TCRdb reanalyzed the PCR reads via MiXCR. The sample has some 25,000 clones, around 20% seen once. Source material: blood. The receptors shown here come from a male donor with papillary thyroid cancer or a benign thyroid nodule (not recorded which). Some clones in this sample may be carry-over from other donors' samples.

The chain uses TRBV9 and TRBJ2-7; TRBD2 agrees at 7 bases. J was trimmed by 0 bases and V by 3 bases; bases with no gene match: 6. Germline assignment: CDR1 SGDLS and CDR2 YYNGEE. The CDR3 has 15 residues. The CDR3 DNA is TGTGCCAGCAGCGGGTCGACTAGCCTCTCCTACGAGCAGTACTTC. Its translation: CASSGSTSLSYEQYF.

The chain couples TRBV6-1 to TRBJ1-2, with 8 bases aligning to TRBD1. The CDR3 extends over 12 amino acids. The V gene end was trimmed by 7 bases and the J gene end by 8 bases; junction bases not matched to a gene: 6. From germline, CDR1 is MNHNS and CDR2 SASEGT. The CDR3 nucleotides are TGTGCCAGCACAAGGACAGGGAGCGGCTACACCTTC. Translated: CASTRTGSGYTF.

V gene TRBV20-1 combines with J gene TRBJ2-7, with 8 nucleotides matching TRBD1. With V trimmed by 2 bases and J by 5 bases, 8 bases remained unmatched. Germline assignment: CDR1 DFQATT and CDR2 SNEGSKA (reference sequence). The length of the CDR3 is 14 residues. CDR3 in amino acids: CSARHRQGRDEQYF. In DNA form, the CDR3 reads TGCAGTGCTAGACATCGACAGGGGCGGGACGAGCAGTACTTC.

The chain employs TRBV15 and TRBJ2-1; 14 nucleotides match TRBD2. There are 13 residues in the CDR3. J lost 10 bases, V lost 10 bases, and 6 bases had no gene match. Germline loops: CDR1 LNHNV, CDR2 YYDKDF (reference sequence). The CDR3 sequence is CASSGLAGEEQFF. The DNA for the CDR3 is TGTGCCAGTTCGGGACTAGCGGGAGAGGAGCAGTTCTTC.

This clone was counted ten times or more. The CDR3 is CASSFELGTQYF. The CDR3 bases are TGTGCCAGCAGCTTCGAGTTAGGGACCCAGTACTTC. The chain has TRBV7-3 and TRBJ2-5; the D is unclear. The CDR3 totals 12 residues. V dropped 3 bases and J dropped 7 bases, with 9 bases sitting between them. The germline CDR1 and CDR2 sequences are SGHTA and FQGTGA.

This clone was seen many times. The chain employs TRBV25-1 and TRBJ2-7, with D perhaps matching TRBD2 (6 bases). Looked up from germline, CDR1 is MGHDK and CDR2 is SYGVNS. The CDR3 covers 15 residues. The V and J ends lost 2 bases and 2 bases respectively, with 13 bases between them. The CDR3 sequence is CASSESGLTTYEQYF. The CDR3 nucleotides read TGTGCCAGCAGTGAAAGCGGGCTGACTACCTACGAGCAGTACTTC.

This clone was seen at least ten times. The chain links TRBV4-1 to TRBJ2-3; 7 bases map to TRBD1. The CDR3 is 15 amino acids. After removal of 3 bases from V and 0 bases from J, the junction contained 3 bases not matched to a gene. Germline V gives CDR1 MGHRA, CDR2 YSYEKL. The CDR3 DNA sequence: TGCGCCAGCAGCCAGGGGACAGCTAGCACAGATACGCAGTATTTT. This translates into CASSQGTASTDTQYF.

Worth noting for this clone: A read error may be the cause here, since a much bigger clone is one base away. No conserved phenylalanine or tryptophan is present at the end of the CDR3, so a read error is the likely explanation. Other DNA sequences in this sample translate to the same CDR3. The chain's CDR3 is CASSVAPGPDYGYTL. The CDR3, as DNA: TGTGCCAGCAGCGTAGCTCCAGGTCCGGACTATGGCTACACCCTC. The genes are TRBV9 and TRBJ1-2; D remains unclear. The CDR3 sequence is 15 residues long. Trimming shortened V by 0 bases and J by 3 bases, and 12 bases separated the two germline ends. The V gene's germline CDR1 is SGDLS and CDR2 YYNGEE.

The V call is TRBV11-1, the J call TRBJ2-1; no clear D. The CDR3 is 15 amino acids. Germline V gene data show CDR1 as SGHAT and CDR2 as FQDESV (reference sequence). V was shortened by 1 base and J by 5 bases, with 12 bases between the two germline ends. The CDR3 loop is CASSLVSSSHNEQFF. For the CDR3, the DNA is TGTGCCAGCAGCTTAGTCTCGTCTAGTCACAATGAGCAGTTCTTC.

This clone appeared many times. The V and J genes are TRBV20-1 and TRBJ2-1; D assignment may be TRBD1 or TRBD2 (6 bases each). Trimming pared 1 base from V and 8 bases from J, leaving 15 bases between. Germline CDR1 DFQATT, CDR2 SNEGSKA (reference sequence). CDR3 size: 14 residues. The CDR3 DNA reads as TGCAGTGCTAGAGGAGAGGGGGGCTGGGATGAGCAGTTCTTC. Amino acids: CSARGEGGWDEQFF.

This clone was recorded at least ten times. The J gene is TRBJ1-1, the V gene TRBV29-1; 7 nucleotides match TRBD1. This CDR3 contains 13 residues. The germline gives CDR1 SQVTM, CDR2 ANQGSEA. V dropped 3 bases and J dropped 1; count of bases not matched to a gene: 2. DNA for the CDR3: TGCAGCGTTGAGGGACAGCAGAACACTGAAGCTTTCTTT. This encodes CSVEGQQNTEAFF. Combining the CDR3 with reference TRBV29-1 and TRBJ1-1 gives the whole variable domain SAVISQKPSRDICQRGTSLTIQCQVDSQVTMMFWYRQQPGQSLTLIATANQGSEATYESGFVIDKFPISRPNLTFSTLTVSNMSPEDSSIYLCSVEGQQNTEAFFGQGTRLTVV.

This clone has ten or more counts. CDR3 coding DNA: TGTGCCATCAGTGAGATTACTGCCAAGTCGGCCCAGTACTTC. This sequence encodes CAISEITAKSAQYF. This sequence joins TRBV10-3 and TRBJ2-5; D ambiguous. Deletions cut 2 bases from V and 9 bases from J, with 16 bases between. This CDR3 has 14 residues. Per germline, CDR1 ENHRY and CDR2 SYGVKD.

This clone was detected only a few times. V is TRBV28 and J is TRBJ2-7, with a weak D call TRBD2 (6 bases). Trimming cost V 8 bases and J 7 bases, with 15 bases left between them. The CDR3 contains 12 residues. Germline V lookup: CDR1 MDHEN, CDR2 SYDVKM. For the CDR3, the DNA is TGTGCCAGCTCCTCTATCGGGAGAGAGCAGTACTTC. It specifies CASSSIGREQYF. The full variable domain, with the rest looked up from reference TRBV28 and TRBJ2-7, is DVKVTQSSRYLVKRTGEKVFLECVQDMDHENMFWYRQDPGLGLRLIYFSYDVKMKEKGDIPEGYSVSREKKERFSLILESASTNQTSMYLCASSSIGREQYFGPGTRLTVT.

This sequence joins TRBV6-1 and TRBJ1-1; 9 nucleotides agree with TRBD1. V dropped 4 bases and J dropped 1; count of bases not matched to a gene: 13. CDR3 length: 18 residues. Germline loops: CDR1 MNHNS, CDR2 SASEGT. This chain's CDR3 is CASSARGDRGYENTEAFF. The CDR3 region has the DNA TGTGCCAGCAGTGCGAGGGGCGACAGGGGGTATGAGAACACTGAAGCTTTCTTT.

This clone was observed at least ten times. This chain uses TRBV30 with TRBJ2-7; D is unclear. Per germline, CDR1 GTSNPN and CDR2 SVGIG (reference sequence). CDR3 length: 15 amino acids. The V end lost 3 bases, the J end lost 0 bases, and 15 bases lay between the germline ends. Here the CDR3 reads CAWSRDIGFSYEQYF. The CDR3 DNA reads as TGTGCCTGGAGCCGAGACATTGGGTTCTCCTACGAGCAGTACTTC.

Concerning this clone itself: A much larger clonotype is one base distant, so this may be a read error. The gene calls are TRBV7-6 and TRBJ1-1, with D uncertain. From germline, CDR1 is SGHVS and CDR2 FNYEAQ. Trimming removed 4 bases at V and 0 bases at J, with 15 bases between. The CDR3 covers 16 residues. The DNA of the CDR3 is TGTGCCAGCAGCTCAGCGCTCTGGCACATGAACACTGAAGCTTTCTTT. Protein: CASSSALWHMNTEAFF.

The chain has TRBV6-1 and TRBJ2-2, with TRBD2 matching 14 bases. This CDR3 comprises 17 residues. Losses at the gene ends were 6 bases for V and 0 bases for J; bases not matched to a gene: 3. In germline, CDR1 is MNHNS, CDR2 SASEGT. The CDR3 here is CASRGLAGVSNTGELFF. For the CDR3, the DNA is TGTGCCAGCAGGGGACTAGCGGGGGTATCGAACACCGGGGAGCTGTTTTTT.

This clone was detected only a few times. V is TRBV6-1 and J is TRBJ2-3; 11 nucleotides line up with TRBD2. Germline CDR1 is MNHNS and CDR2 is SASEGT. The CDR3 spans 14 residues. V shed 6 bases and J 4 bases; nucleotides not matched to a gene: 3. Here the CDR3 DNA reads TGTGCCAGCAGACTAGCGGGAGCTCCAGATACGCAGTATTTT. It codes for CASRLAGAPDTQYF.

This chain joins TRBV20-1 and TRBJ2-3; D is undetermined. The CDR3 runs to 15 residues. Trimming removed 4 bases at V and 0 bases at J, with 14 bases between. CDR1 is DFQATT, CDR2 SNEGSKA, per germline (reference sequence). CDR3 sequence reads: CSANLIPGSTDTQYF. The CDR3 DNA sequence: TGCAGTGCTAACCTGATCCCCGGGAGCACAGATACGCAGTATTTT.

Only a few counts were recorded for this clone. This chain connects TRBV6-5 to TRBJ2-7, with 8 positions matching TRBD1. The CDR3 sequence is 15 residues long. Germline CDR1 reads MNHEY; CDR2 reads SVGAGI. Trimming took 4 bases from V and 0 from J; bases not matched to a gene: 5. The CDR3 DNA sequence: TGTGCCAGCAGTTCCGAGGGGACAGGCTCCTACGAGCAGTACTTC. Translation gives CASSSEGTGSYEQYF.

The chain recombines TRBV11-1 with TRBJ2-2, with 11 bases fitting TRBD2. Germline V CDR1 and CDR2: SGHAT, FQDESV (reference sequence). The CDR3 runs to 16 residues. With 5 bases clipped from V and 4 bases from J, the junction kept 6 bases outside the gene matches. The CDR3 region has the DNA TGTGCCAGCAGCACCCGACTAGCGGGAAGCACCGGGGAGCTGTTTTTT. It yields the protein CASSTRLAGSTGELFF.

This clone was observed a handful of times. The rearrangement links TRBV6-1 to TRBJ2-1; 11 nucleotides line up with TRBD2. Germline V gene sequence: CDR1 MNHNS, CDR2 SASEGT. The CDR3 length is 16 residues. Trimming removed 4 bases from V and 6 bases from J; junction bases left unmatched: 8. The CDR3 sequence is CASSVVSGGAGNEQFF. For the CDR3, the DNA is TGTGCCAGCAGTGTTGTTAGCGGGGGGGCGGGCAATGAGCAGTTCTTC.

This clone was found a few times. This rearrangement joins TRBV27 to TRBJ2-5; tentatively, D is TRBD2 (7 bases). Germline V gives CDR1 MNHEY, CDR2 SMNVEV (reference sequence). CDR3 length: 16 residues. V lost 2 bases and J 2 bases, leaving 15 bases between the germline ends. The CDR3, as DNA: TGTGCCAGCAGTTTAGGGGGGGCTCCAACACAAGAGACCCAGTACTTC. The encoded protein is CASSLGGAPTQETQYF.

This clone has at least ten counts. The chain links TRBV2 to TRBJ1-3, with D unclear. Germline CDR1 and CDR2: SNHLY and FYNNEI. The CDR3 is 14 amino acids. Trimming stripped 9 bases from V and 0 bases from J, with 12 bases between. CDR3 DNA: TGTGCCAGTCAAGCATCGAGCTCTGGAAACACCATATATTTT. Translation: CASQASSSGNTIYF.

The chain joins TRBV7-2 to TRBJ2-7, with 14 bases aligning to TRBD2. The length of the CDR3 is 15 residues. Germline lookup yields CDR1 SGHTA and CDR2 FQGNSA. The J segment lost 6 bases and the V segment lost 0 bases, leaving 1 base of the junction unmatched. The CDR3 is CASSLAGLAGAEQYF. The CDR3 DNA sequence: TGTGCCAGCAGCTTAGCGGGACTAGCGGGAGCCGAGCAGTACTTC.

This clone was counted many times. The chain has TRBV19 and TRBJ2-1, with D perhaps being TRBD1 or TRBD2 (5 bases each). The CDR3 is 16 residues long. CDR1 is LNHDA and CDR2 is SQIVND in the germline V gene (reference sequence). V was cut by 1 base and J by 10 bases, with 20 bases left in between. The CDR3 DNA is TGTGCCAGTAGTATAGGGAGCTGGGGACCGGACGGGGAGCAGTTCTTC. Its protein product is CASSIGSWGPDGEQFF.

This clone was picked up a small number of times. The rearrangement joins TRBV6-6 to TRBJ2-7, with D maybe TRBD1 (6 bases). The CDR3 is made up of 14 amino acids. In germline, CDR1 is MNHNY, CDR2 SVGAGI (reference sequence). V lost 2 bases and J lost 5, with 13 bases in between. This CDR3 is CASSYNRQAHEQYF. The CDR3 DNA sequence: TGTGCCAGCAGTTACAACAGACAGGCCCACGAGCAGTACTTC.